The source of this T cell receptor beta chain is a study of graft-versus-host responses after intestinal transplantation listed by TCRdb under 2021. The study in broad terms: The transplants that recipients received were multivisceral, liver-intestinal, or isolated intestinal. Every recipient was given anti-thymocyte globulin induction, then maintenance tacrolimus and steroids for 3 to 4 years. Graft-versus-host and host-versus-graft alloreactive T cell clones were tracked in the graft, circulation and bone marrow after intestinal transplantation using bulk TCR-beta CDR3 sequencing. To identify alloreactive clones, pre-transplant mixed lymphocyte reaction products were sequenced and compared with unstimulated pre-transplant donor and recipient T cells. The cohort enrolled around 25 intestinal transplant recipients including one retransplant, and a few patients lacking pretransplant specimens were excluded. A peak of at least 4% donor T cells among recipient peripheral blood mononuclear cells was the definition used for donor T cell macrochimerism. Rather than going through the commercial service, samples from three later patients were sequenced in-house on an Illumina MiSeq and processed with MiXCR.

Receptors were amplified or captured by the immunoSEQ multiplex PCR assay. In most patients, genomic DNA was isolated using the Qiagen DNeasy Blood and Tissue Kit and sent frozen to Adaptive Biotechnologies for TCR sequencing. High-throughput TCR-beta CDR3 sequencing of genomic DNA from most patients was performed by Adaptive Biotechnologies. Per the authors' processing: TCR sequencing data for some 17 patients were retrieved from Adaptive's ImmunoSEQ software; three other patients were processed with MiXCR and VDJtools. CD4 versus CD8 sorting errors were corrected by removing sequences found in both subsets at a frequency ratio below 5:1. CDR3 nucleotide sequences shared between donor and recipient were removed because the origin of such sequences could not be assigned. At least 2-fold expansion over unstimulated cells and a minimum CFSE-low frequency of 0.002% (template counts) or 0.001% (read counts) were required for clones to be classified as alloreactive. Clones were considered mappable if detected in sequenced pre-transplant spleen, lymph node, or MLR CFSE-low populations of the donor or recipient. The cumulative frequency of alloreactive clones was calculated as a percentage of all sequences, weighted by copy number. TCRdb took this table from immuneACCESS and kept in-frame rearrangements with V and J called. Such tables lack part of the clones; where checked against another copy, unresolved V genes explain under half of the gap, and the rest is unexplained. V and J calls and clone size are as listed in that table; D and trimming were resolved from the DNA. The sample records about 94,000 clones, around 90% of which are singletons. In total, the top ten clones hold about 0.45% of the sample.

As for this clone: There is no known antigen for this receptor. No per-base quality is available; no much larger clone lies one base away.

Looking up the germline V gene (reference sequence) yields CDR1 SEHNR and CDR2 FQNEAQ. Taken from cysteine to phenylalanine, the CDR3 has 16 residues. Only CDR3 DNA is held: 48 bases, read in frame from base 1. Relative to germline, V is 5 bases shorter and J is 8 bases shorter, with 19 bases between their ends. Findings and caveats that apply to the study as a whole: Peak levels of circulating GvH clones were associated with declines in HvG clones early after transplant. The relatively low number and heterogeneity of intestinal transplant patients limited the conclusions. In the allografts of patients with donor T cell macrochimerism, GvH to HvG T cell clonal ratios were high. GvH clones were detected in recipient bone marrow, and some of these GvH clones were observed earlier in ileal mucosa or blood, consistent with an intestinal mucosal origin.

The time point label corresponds to: cells obtained before transplantation from donor or recipient. CD3+CD4+ and CD3+CD8+ populations were FACS-sorted from unstimulated pre-transplant donor and recipient cells taken from spleen or lymph nodes. Sequences were derived from unstimulated CD8+ T cells sorted from spleen or lymph node cells, sampled before intestinal transplant. Rearrangement joined TRBV7-9 to TRBJ1-6; the D gene is perhaps TRBD1, on 6 matching bases. This clonotype originated in a human donor who received an intestinal transplant. The nucleotide sequence reads TGTGCCAGCAGCATGACAGGTTTTGGTTGGGATTCACCCCTCCACTTT. Its protein reads: CASSMTGFGWDSPLHF. With the rest looked up from the reference TRBV7-9 and TRBJ1-6 genes rather than sequenced, the full variable domain is DTGVSQNPRHKITKRGQNVTFRCDPISEHNRLYWYRQTLGQGPEFLTYFQNEAQLEKSRLLSDRFSAERPKGSFSTLEIQRTEQGDSAMYLCASSMTGFGWDSPLHFGNGTRLTVT.